This T cell receptor beta chain was captured in a study of T cell responses to AZD1222 COVID-19 vaccine. Sequencing used immunoSEQ multiplex PCR; TCRdb keeps in-frame clones, though not all of them. This sample has about 110,000 clones, with 80% to 95% found just once. Study-wide points: Sampling that yielded the repertoires occurred only after the peak T cell response. Nearly half of unique spike-specific TCRs reportedly avoided B.1.351 and B.1.1.7 mutated regions. Baseline seropositivity characterized only a handful of AZD1222 recipients.

Remarks on this clone: Its target is not known.

CDR1 is SNHLY and CDR2 is FYNNEI in the germline V gene. V lost 3 bases and J 2 bases, leaving 4 bases between the germline ends. The CDR3 is 12 amino acids. The V and J genes are TRBV2 and TRBJ1-2; D remains unclear. The sample was peripheral blood, taken 28 days after the second AZD1222 dose. The clonotype comes from an adult who received the AZD1222 COVID-19 vaccine. For the CDR3, the DNA is TGTGCCAGCAGTGAGGCGAACTATGGCTACACCTTC. This encodes CASSEANYGYTF.